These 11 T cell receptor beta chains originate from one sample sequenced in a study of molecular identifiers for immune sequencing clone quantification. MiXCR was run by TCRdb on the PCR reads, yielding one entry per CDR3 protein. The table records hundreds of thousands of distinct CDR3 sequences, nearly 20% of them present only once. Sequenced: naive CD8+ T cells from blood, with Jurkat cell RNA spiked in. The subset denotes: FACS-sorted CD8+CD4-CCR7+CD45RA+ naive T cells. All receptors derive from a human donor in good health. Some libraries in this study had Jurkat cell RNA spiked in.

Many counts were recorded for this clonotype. This CDR3 is CASSMGQRSGANVLTF. The CDR3, as DNA: TGTGCCAGTAGTATGGGCCAGCGCTCTGGGGCCAACGTCCTGACTTTC. V is TRBV19 and J is TRBJ2-6; D gene unclear. Trimming removed 3 bases at V and 0 bases at J, with 9 bases between. CDR3 length equals 16 residues. Germline CDR1 is LNHDA and CDR2 is SQIVND (reference sequence).

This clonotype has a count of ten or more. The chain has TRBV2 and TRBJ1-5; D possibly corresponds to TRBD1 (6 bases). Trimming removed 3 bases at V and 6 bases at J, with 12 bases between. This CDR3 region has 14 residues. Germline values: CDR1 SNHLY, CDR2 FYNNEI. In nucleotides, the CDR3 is TGTGCCAGCAGTGACCCCAGGGGCGGTCAGCCCCAGCATTTT. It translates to CASSDPRGGQPQHF. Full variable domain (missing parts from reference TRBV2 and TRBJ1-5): EPEVTQTPSHQVTQMGQEVILRCVPISNHLYFYWYRQILGQKVEFLVSFYNNEISEKSEIFDDQFSVERPDGSNFTLKIRSTKLEDSAMYFCASSDPRGGQPQHFGDGTRLSIL.

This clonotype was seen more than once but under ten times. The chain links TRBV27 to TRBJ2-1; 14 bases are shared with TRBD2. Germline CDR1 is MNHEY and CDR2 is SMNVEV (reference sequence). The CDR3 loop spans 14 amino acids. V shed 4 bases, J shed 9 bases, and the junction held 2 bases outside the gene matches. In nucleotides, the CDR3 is TGTGCCAGCAGTTCGGGACTAGCGGGAGTTGAGCAGTTCTTC. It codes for CASSSGLAGVEQFF.

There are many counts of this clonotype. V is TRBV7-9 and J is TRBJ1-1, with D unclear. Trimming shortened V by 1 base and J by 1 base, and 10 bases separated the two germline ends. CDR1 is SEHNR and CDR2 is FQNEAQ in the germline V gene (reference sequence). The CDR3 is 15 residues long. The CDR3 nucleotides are TGTGCCAGCAGCTTAGTAGGGTCGGGGAACACTGAAGCTTTCTTT. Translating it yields CASSLVGSGNTEAFF.

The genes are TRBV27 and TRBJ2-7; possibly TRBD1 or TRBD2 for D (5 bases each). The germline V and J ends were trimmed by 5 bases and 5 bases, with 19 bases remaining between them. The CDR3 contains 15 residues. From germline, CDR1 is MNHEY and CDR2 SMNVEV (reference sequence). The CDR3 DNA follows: TGTGCCAGCAGTCCGCCGGGACCAGCGGTTGACGAGCAGTACTTC. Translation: CASSPPGPAVDEQYF.

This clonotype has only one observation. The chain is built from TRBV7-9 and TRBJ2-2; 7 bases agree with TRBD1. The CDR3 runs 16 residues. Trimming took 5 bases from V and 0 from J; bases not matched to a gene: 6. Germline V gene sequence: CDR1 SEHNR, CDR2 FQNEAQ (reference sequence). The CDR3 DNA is TGTGCCAGCAGCCCGAGACAGGGCGCGAACACCGGGGAGCTGTTTTTT. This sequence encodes CASSPRQGANTGELFF.

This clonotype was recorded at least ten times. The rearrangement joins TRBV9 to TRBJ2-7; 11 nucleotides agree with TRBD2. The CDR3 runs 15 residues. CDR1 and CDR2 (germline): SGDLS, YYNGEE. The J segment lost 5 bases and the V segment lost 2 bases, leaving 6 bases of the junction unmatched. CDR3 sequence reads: CASSVNSGGADEQYF. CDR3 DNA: TGTGCCAGCAGCGTCAATAGCGGGGGGGCCGACGAGCAGTACTTC.

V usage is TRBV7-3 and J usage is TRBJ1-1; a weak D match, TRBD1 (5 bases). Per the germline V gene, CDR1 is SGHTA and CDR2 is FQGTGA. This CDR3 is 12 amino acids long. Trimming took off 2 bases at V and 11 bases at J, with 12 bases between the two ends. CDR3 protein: CASSLQGSVAFF. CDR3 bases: TGTGCCAGCAGCTTACAGGGTTCTGTCGCTTTCTTT.

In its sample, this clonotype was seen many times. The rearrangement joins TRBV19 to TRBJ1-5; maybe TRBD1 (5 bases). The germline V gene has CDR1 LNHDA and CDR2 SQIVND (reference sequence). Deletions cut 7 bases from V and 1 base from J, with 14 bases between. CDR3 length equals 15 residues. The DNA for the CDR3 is TGTGCCAGTACCCCGACCGGGGGGAGCAATCAGCCCCAGCATTTT. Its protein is CASTPTGGSNQPQHF. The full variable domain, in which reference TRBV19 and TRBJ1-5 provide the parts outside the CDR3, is DGGITQSPKYLFRKEGQNVTLSCEQNLNHDAMYWYRQDPGQGLRLIYYSQIVNDFQKGDIAEGYSVSREKKESFPLTVTSAQKNPTAFYLCASTPTGGSNQPQHFGDGTRLSIL.

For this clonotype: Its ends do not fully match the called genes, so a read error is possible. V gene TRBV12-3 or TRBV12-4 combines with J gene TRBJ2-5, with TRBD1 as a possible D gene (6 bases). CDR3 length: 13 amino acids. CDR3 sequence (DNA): TGTGCCAGCAGCTCGGGACAACAAGACACCCAGTACTTT. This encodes CASSSGQQDTQYF.

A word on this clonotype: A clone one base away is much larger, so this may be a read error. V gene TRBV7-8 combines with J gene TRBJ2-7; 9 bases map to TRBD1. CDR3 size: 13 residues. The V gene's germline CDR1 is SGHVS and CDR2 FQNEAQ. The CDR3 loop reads CASSQYRGLERYF. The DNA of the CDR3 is TGTGCCAGCAGCCAATACAGGGGGCTCGAGCGGTACTTC.